The rows below give T cell receptor beta chains drawn from one sample of a study of blood T cell repertoires in COVID-19. Only in-frame clones appear in the TCRdb table, and some are missing; sequencing was by immunoSEQ multiplex PCR. The sample yields 110,000 or so clones, around 85% seen once. The specimen sequenced was peripheral blood. Receptor source: a human donor in a cohort sampled during active COVID-19. Each CDR3 is given with its conserved first and last residue. The D gene is left open where the match is weak. Only part of the rows carry a size: once, few, many, or a class if the clone is expanded.

size,V,J,D,CDR3,DNA
.,TRBV7-2,TRBJ2-7,.,CASSSTAPTLGGSYEQYF,TGTGCCAGCAGCTCTACGGCCCCCACCTTGGGGGGTTCCTACGAGCAGTACTTC
few,TRBV5-5,TRBJ1-1,.,CASSLYLGDTEAFF,TGTGCCAGCAGCTTGTATCTGGGCGACACTGAAGCTTTCTTT
.,TRBV28,TRBJ2-5,.,CASSLSGGPQETQYF,TGTGCCAGCAGTTTATCCGGGGGACCCCAAGAGACCCAGTACTTC
once,TRBV19,TRBJ2-3,TRBD1,CATGTGRDTQYF,TGTGCCACAGGGACAGGGCGAGATACGCAGTATTTT
.,TRBV5-4,TRBJ1-4,TRBD1,CASSSGQGRDEKLFF,TGTGCCAGCAGCTCTGGACAGGGGAGGGACGAAAAACTGTTTTTT
.,TRBV11-2,TRBJ2-1,TRBD1,CASRGQGAVEQFF,TGTGCCAGCCGAGGGCAGGGGGCGGTTGAGCAGTTCTTC
few,TRBV20-1,TRBJ2-2,.,CSAGQFGELFF,TGCAGTGCTGGACAGTTCGGGGAGCTGTTTTTT
.,TRBV15,TRBJ2-7,.,CATSSEGTSYEQYF,TGTGCCACCAGCAGCGAAGGGACTTCATACGAGCAGTACTTC
few,TRBV6-5,TRBJ2-6,.,CARGDSGANVLTF,TGTGCTAGGGGTGACTCTGGGGCCAACGTCCTGACTTTC
.,TRBV18,TRBJ2-3,TRBD2,CASSPVGGILLGTDTQYF,TGTGCCAGCTCACCAGTCGGGGGGATCCTCCTTGGCACAGATACGCAGTATTTT
.,TRBV2,TRBJ2-5,TRBD2,CASSATGTSGGRWETQYF,TGTGCCAGCAGTGCCACCGGGACTAGCGGGGGGCGGTGGGAGACCCAGTACTTC
.,TRBV28,TRBJ2-7,TRBD2,CASRPGTSEFYEQYF,TGTGCCAGCAGACCCGGGACTAGTGAATTCTACGAGCAGTACTTC
.,TRBV12-2,TRBJ1-6,.,CASRLAGQTGDNSPLHF,TGTGCAAGTCGCTTAGCAGGGCAGACAGGTGATAATTCACCCCTCCACTTT
.,TRBV6-5,TRBJ1-5,.,CASSKGVSNQPQHF,TGTGCCAGCAGTAAGGGAGTAAGCAATCAGCCCCAGCATTTT
.,TRBV19,TRBJ2-7,TRBD1,CASSIGTGEQYF,TGTGCCAGTAGTATCGGGACAGGGGAGCAGTACTTC
.,TRBV5-1,TRBJ2-1,TRBD2,CASSLTGGSYNEQFF,TGCGCCAGCAGCTTAACGGGGGGTTCCTACAATGAGCAGTTCTTC
.,TRBV28,TRBJ2-1,TRBD1,CASSTGTDYNEQFF,TGTGCCAGCAGTACAGGGACAGACTACAATGAGCAGTTCTTC
.,TRBV19,TRBJ2-1,.,CASTGRQYNEQFF,TGTGCCAGTACAGGCCGGCAGTACAATGAGCAGTTCTTC
few,TRBV19,TRBJ1-3,.,CASTETVLSGNTIYF,TGTGCCAGTACAGAGACAGTCCTCTCTGGAAACACCATATATTTT
.,TRBV18,TRBJ1-1,.,CASSPGGVNTEAFF,TGTGCCAGCTCACCCGGAGGGGTGAACACTGAAGCTTTCTTT
.,TRBV11-2,TRBJ1-2,TRBD1,CASSLGGRQGLYGYTF,TGTGCCAGCAGCTTAGGAGGGCGACAGGGGCTCTATGGCTACACCTTC
.,TRBV19,TRBJ2-2,TRBD1,CASRRTGETGELFF,TGTGCCAGTAGAAGGACAGGGGAAACCGGGGAGCTGTTTTTT
.,TRBV6-2/TRBV6-3,TRBJ1-5,.,CASSSADSFNQPQHF,TGTGCCAGCAGTTCCGCGGACAGCTTCAATCAGCCCCAGCATTTT
.,TRBV11-2,TRBJ2-3,TRBD2,CASSLIRGGLDTQYF,TGTGCCAGCAGCTTAATACGGGGGGGCCTGGATACGCAGTATTTT
few,TRBV9,TRBJ1-6,.,CASSVEQGESPLHF,TGTGCCAGCAGCGTAGAACAGGGAGAGTCACCCCTCCACTTT
.,TRBV6-5,TRBJ2-7,.,CASSYGYKQYF,TGTGCCAGCAGTTACGGTTACAAGCAGTACTTC
.,TRBV28,TRBJ1-4,.,CASSPPRVMGEKLFF,TGTGCCAGCAGTCCCCCCAGGGTTATGGGGGAAAAACTGTTTTTT
.,TRBV27,TRBJ1-1,.,CASSLLATGTLNEAFF,TGTGCCAGCAGTTTACTCGCGACCGGGACACTTAATGAAGCTTTCTTT
.,TRBV28,TRBJ1-5,.,CASRARNQPQHF,TGTGCCAGCAGGGCAAGAAATCAGCCCCAGCATTTT
.,TRBV7-9,TRBJ2-7,TRBD1,CASSLAGQDSSYEQYF,TGTGCCAGCAGCTTAGCGGGACAGGATAGCTCCTACGAGCAGTACTTC
.,TRBV24-1,TRBJ2-7,TRBD1,CATSDPGTAAYEQYF,TGTGCCACCAGTGATCCAGGGACAGCCGCCTACGAGCAGTACTTC
many,TRBV9,TRBJ2-7,TRBD1,CASSTRRDSTYEQYF,TGTGCCAGCAGCACCCGCCGGGACAGTACCTACGAGCAGTACTTC
few,TRBV5-3,TRBJ2-7,.,CARSPLSSYEQYF,TGTGCCAGAAGCCCTCTGAGCTCCTACGAGCAGTACTTC